This entry lists 4 T cell receptor beta chains sequenced from one sample in a study of T cell responses to AZD1222 COVID-19 vaccine. Clones were read by immunoSEQ multiplex PCR, and TCRdb kept only the in-frame ones, dropping some. Here the sample spans 130,000 or so clones, roughly nine tenths being singletons. Sequencing used peripheral blood, obtained on day 0 of AZD1222 vaccination. The source of these receptors is an adult in good health.

The rearrangement joins TRBV9 to TRBJ2-1; 11 nucleotides align to TRBD1. This CDR3 region has 14 residues. V trimming: 3 bases; J trimming: 8 bases; junction bases outside the gene matches: 4. Germline loops: CDR1 SGDLS, CDR2 YYNGEE. For the CDR3, the DNA is TGTGCCAGCAGCGCGGGACAGGGGGGCTATGAGCAGTTCTTC. Amino acid sequence: CASSAGQGGYEQFF.

The chain couples TRBV29-1 to TRBJ1-1; 8 positions agree with TRBD1. Germline V gives CDR1 SQVTM, CDR2 ANQGSEA. The CDR3 spans 17 residues. V was pared by 7 bases and J by 0 bases, with 16 bases of the junction left unmatched. The CDR3 spells CSARRGQVTFMNTEAFF. CDR3 in DNA: TGCAGCGCACGGAGGGGACAGGTAACCTTTATGAACACTGAAGCTTTCTTT.

This chain joins TRBV4-1 and TRBJ1-5, with TRBD1 matching 10 bases. Germline values: CDR1 MGHRA, CDR2 YSYEKL. The length of the CDR3 is 15 residues. The J segment lost 7 bases and the V segment lost 3 bases, leaving 6 bases of the junction unmatched. The CDR3: CASSQRTGGDQPQHF. CDR3 sequence (DNA): TGCGCCAGCAGCCAGAGGACAGGGGGTGACCAGCCCCAGCATTTT.

The rearrangement uses TRBV6-2 or TRBV6-3 and TRBJ1-1; D is perhaps TRBD1 (5 bases). V dropped 2 bases and J dropped 7 bases, with 8 bases sitting between them. The CDR3 contains 12 residues. Per germline, CDR1 MNHEY and CDR2 SVGEGT. CDR3 residues: CASSYGTFEAFF. For the CDR3, the DNA is TGTGCCAGCAGTTACGGGACGTTTGAAGCTTTCTTT.